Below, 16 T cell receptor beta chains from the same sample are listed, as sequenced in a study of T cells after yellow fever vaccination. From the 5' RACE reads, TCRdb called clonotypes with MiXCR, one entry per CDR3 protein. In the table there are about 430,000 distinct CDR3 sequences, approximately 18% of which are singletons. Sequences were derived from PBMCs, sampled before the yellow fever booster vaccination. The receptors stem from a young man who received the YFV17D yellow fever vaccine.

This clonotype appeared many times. For the CDR3, the DNA is TGTGCCAGCAGCCGTGGACAGGGTGAAAAACTGTTTTTT. Its protein product is CASSRGQGEKLFF. V and J are TRBV12-3 or TRBV12-4 and TRBJ1-4; 8 bases are shared with TRBD1. This CDR3 spans 13 amino acids. V lost 6 bases, J lost 7 bases, and 4 bases stayed unmatched.

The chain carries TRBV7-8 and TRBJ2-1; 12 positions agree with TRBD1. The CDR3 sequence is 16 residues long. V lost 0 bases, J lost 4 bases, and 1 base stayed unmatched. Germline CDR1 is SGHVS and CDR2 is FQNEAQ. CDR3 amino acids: CASSLAGQGAYNEQFF. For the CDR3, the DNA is TGTGCCAGCAGCTTAGCGGGACAGGGGGCATACAATGAGCAGTTCTTC.

The CDR3 bases are TGTGCCAGCACCCTGGGGGGGGGCCGAACAGATACGCAGTATTTT. Its protein product is CASTLGGGRTDTQYF. The chain combines TRBV7-8 with TRBJ2-3; maybe TRBD2 (7 bases). This CDR3 comprises 15 residues. The germline gives CDR1 SGHVS, CDR2 FQNEAQ. Trimming removed 7 bases at V and 3 bases at J, with 17 bases between.

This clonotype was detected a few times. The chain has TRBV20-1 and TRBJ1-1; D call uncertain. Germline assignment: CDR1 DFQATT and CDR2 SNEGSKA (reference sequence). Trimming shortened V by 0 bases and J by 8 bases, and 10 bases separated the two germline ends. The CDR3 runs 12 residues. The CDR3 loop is CSARDRYTEAFF. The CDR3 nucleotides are TGCAGTGCTAGAGACAGGTATACCGAAGCTTTCTTT.

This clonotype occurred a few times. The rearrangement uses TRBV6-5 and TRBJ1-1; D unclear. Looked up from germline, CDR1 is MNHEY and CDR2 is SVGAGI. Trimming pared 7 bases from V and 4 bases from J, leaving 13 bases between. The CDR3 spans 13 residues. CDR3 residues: CASTATKSTEAFF. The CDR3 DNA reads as TGTGCCAGCACAGCGACGAAGAGCACTGAAGCTTTCTTT.

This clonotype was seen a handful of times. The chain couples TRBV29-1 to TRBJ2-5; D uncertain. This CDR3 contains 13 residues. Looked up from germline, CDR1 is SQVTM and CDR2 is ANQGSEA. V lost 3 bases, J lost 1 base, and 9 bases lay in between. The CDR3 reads CSVDRAFQETQYF. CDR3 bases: TGCAGCGTTGATCGGGCGTTCCAAGAGACCCAGTACTTC.

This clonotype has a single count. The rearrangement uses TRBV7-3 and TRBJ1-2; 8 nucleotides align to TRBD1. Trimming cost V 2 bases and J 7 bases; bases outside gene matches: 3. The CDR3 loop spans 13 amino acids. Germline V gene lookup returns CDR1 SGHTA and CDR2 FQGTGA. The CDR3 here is CASSLRQGIGYTF. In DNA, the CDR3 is TGTGCCAGCAGCTTACGACAGGGGATTGGCTACACCTTC.

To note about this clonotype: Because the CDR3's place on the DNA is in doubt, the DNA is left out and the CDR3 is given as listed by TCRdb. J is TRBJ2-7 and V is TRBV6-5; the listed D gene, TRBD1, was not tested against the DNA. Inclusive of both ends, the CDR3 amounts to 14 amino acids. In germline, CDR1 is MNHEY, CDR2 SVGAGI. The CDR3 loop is CASSFGPGAREQYV.

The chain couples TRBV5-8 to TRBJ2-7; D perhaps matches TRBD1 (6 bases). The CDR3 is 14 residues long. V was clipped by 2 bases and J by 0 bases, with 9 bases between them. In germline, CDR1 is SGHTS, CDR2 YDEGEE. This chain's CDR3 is CASSFPGHSYEQYV. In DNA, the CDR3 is TGTGCCAGCAGCTTTCCGGGACACTCCTACGAGCAGTACGTC.

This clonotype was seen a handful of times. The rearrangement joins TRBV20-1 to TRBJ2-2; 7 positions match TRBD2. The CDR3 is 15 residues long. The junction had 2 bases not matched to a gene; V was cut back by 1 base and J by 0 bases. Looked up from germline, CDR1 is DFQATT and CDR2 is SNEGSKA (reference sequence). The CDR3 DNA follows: TGCAGTGCTAGAGCAGCGGGGTCGAACACCGGGGAGCTGTTTTTT. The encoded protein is CSARAAGSNTGELFF.

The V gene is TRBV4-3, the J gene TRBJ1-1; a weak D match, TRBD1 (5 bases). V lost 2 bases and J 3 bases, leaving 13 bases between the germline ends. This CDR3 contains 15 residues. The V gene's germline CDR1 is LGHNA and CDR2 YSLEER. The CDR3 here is CASSQLDSLYTEAFF. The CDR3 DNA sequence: TGCGCCAGCAGCCAATTAGACAGTCTCTACACTGAAGCTTTCTTT.

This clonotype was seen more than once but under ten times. CDR3 in amino acids: CASGSLYEQFF. In DNA form, the CDR3 reads TGTGCCAGCGGGTCGCTGTATGAGCAGTTCTTC. This rearrangement joins TRBV6-2 or TRBV6-3 to TRBJ2-1; D is unclear. V lost 8 bases and J 8 bases, leaving 10 bases between the germline ends. The CDR3 is made up of 11 amino acids. In germline, CDR1 is MNHEY, CDR2 SVGEGT.

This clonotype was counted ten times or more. CDR3 nucleotides: TGTGCCAGCAGTATAGACACCAGCTCCTACAATGAGCAGTTCTTC. As protein: CASSIDTSSYNEQFF. The chain couples TRBV12-3 or TRBV12-4 to TRBJ2-1; D ambiguous. The CDR3 contains 15 residues. V lost 5 bases and J lost 0, with 11 bases in between.

CDR3 in amino acids: CASSSGTGIRQPQHF. DNA of the CDR3: TGTGCCAGCAGTTCCGGGACAGGGATTCGTCAGCCCCAGCATTTT. The rearrangement links TRBV12-3 or TRBV12-4 to TRBJ1-5, with 9 bases identical to TRBD1. There are 15 residues in the CDR3. Germline trimming cut 4 bases from V and 6 bases from J; bases unmatched to any gene: 7.

The CDR3 DNA is TGTGCCAGCAGCCAACGCTTTGGTGACGAGCAGTACTTC. It encodes CASSQRFGDEQYF. The gene calls are TRBV7-9 and TRBJ2-7; no clear D. The CDR3 is 13 residues long. CDR1 is SEHNR, CDR2 FQNEAQ, per germline (reference sequence). V dropped 5 bases and J dropped 5 bases, with 13 bases sitting between them.

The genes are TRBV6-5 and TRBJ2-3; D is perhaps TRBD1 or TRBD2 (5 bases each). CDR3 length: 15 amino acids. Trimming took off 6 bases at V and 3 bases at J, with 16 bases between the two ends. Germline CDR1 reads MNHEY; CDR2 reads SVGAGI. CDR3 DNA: TGTGCCAGCAGATCCACGGGGCTCAAGACAGATACGCAGTATTTT. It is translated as CASRSTGLKTDTQYF.